Listed below are T cell receptor beta chains from one sample, sequenced in a study of blood T cell repertoires in COVID-19. The method was immunoSEQ multiplex PCR; TCRdb's version includes in-frame clones alone and lacks a portion of them. The sample shows 45,000 or so clones, roughly 85% of them seen only once. The sequencing sample was made of peripheral blood. The receptors were sampled from a woman in her 70s with acute or convalescent COVID-19. CDR3s include the opening cysteine and the closing phenylalanine or tryptophan. A D gene is named only where the DNA matches it firmly. The listing skips clone size in some rows; elsewhere it reads once, few, many or a size class.

V gene	clone size	J gene	D gene	CDR3 DNA	CDR3 protein
TRBV19	.	TRBJ2-1	TRBD2	TGTGCCAGTAGTATAGTGTTCGGACTAGCGGGAGTGGTAGACAATGAGCAGTTCTTC	CASSIVFGLAGVVDNEQFF
TRBV6-5	.	TRBJ2-1	TRBD1	TGTGCCAGCAGACCCTACGGGACAGATTACAATGAGCAGTTCTTC	CASRPYGTDYNEQFF
TRBV29-1	.	TRBJ1-2	TRBD1	TGCAGCGTTACTCGGACAGGGGGCTATGGCTACACCTTC	CSVTRTGGYGYTF
TRBV6-2/TRBV6-3	.	TRBJ1-1	TRBD1	TGTGCCAGCAGTTACTGGAGGGGACAGGGGGAAGGGGCTTTCTTT	CASSYWRGQGEGAFF
TRBV27	few	TRBJ2-7	.	TGTGCCAGCAGTTTAACAGGGTACGAGCAGTACTTC	CASSLTGYEQYF
TRBV14	.	TRBJ1-1	.	TGTGCCAGCAGCCGAGGACAGTTTACGAACTTAGGGGCTTTCTTT	CASSRGQFTNLGAFF
TRBV9	once	TRBJ1-6	TRBD1	TGTGCCAGCAGCAGTGGAAACAGGGGAAATTCACCCCTCCACTTT	CASSSGNRGNSPLHF
TRBV28	.	TRBJ1-6	TRBD1	TGTGCCAGCAGTCTAGACAGGGCCTCACCCCTCCACTTT	CASSLDRASPLHF
TRBV24-1	.	TRBJ2-1	TRBD1	TGTGCCACCAGTAAGCCCCCGGGACAGGGGGCTGGGGGTAATGAGCAGTTCTTC	CATSKPPGQGAGGNEQFF
TRBV5-6	.	TRBJ1-5	TRBD1	TGTGCCAGCAGCTCATGGACAGGGGTGGATCAGCCCCAGCATTTT	CASSSWTGVDQPQHF
TRBV5-1	.	TRBJ1-6	TRBD1	TGCGCCAGCAGCCCTGGGGACAGGGCTAATTCACCCCTCCACTTT	CASSPGDRANSPLHF
TRBV19	.	TRBJ1-2	TRBD1	TGTGCCAGTAGTGGGGGGACAGGGGCGAGAATCTCCTATGGCTACACCTTC	CASSGGTGARISYGYTF
TRBV11-2	.	TRBJ1-2	.	TGTGCCAGCAGCTTAGGGGGGGGTCTCAACTATGGCTACACCTTC	CASSLGGGLNYGYTF
TRBV5-4	.	TRBJ1-4	TRBD1	TGTGCCAGCAGCTTGGACAGGGGAAGAGAAAAACTGTTTTTT	CASSLDRGREKLFF
TRBV27	.	TRBJ2-1	TRBD2	TGTGCCAGCAGTTCGGGACTATTCTCCTACAATGAGCAGTTCTTC	CASSSGLFSYNEQFF
TRBV21-1	.	TRBJ1-6	.	TGTGCCAGCAGCACCTCCGGGAGGGGTTCCTATAATTCACCCCTCCACTTT	CASSTSGRGSYNSPLHF
TRBV11-3	.	TRBJ1-1	.	TGTGCCAGCAGCTTAGGGCGGAATACTGAAGCTTTCTTT	CASSLGRNTEAFF
TRBV3-1/TRBV3-2	.	TRBJ2-3	.	TGTGCCAGCAGCCCATACCTCGGGTTCTCGCAGTATTTT	CASSPYLGFSQYF
TRBV10-2	once	TRBJ1-2	.	TGCGCCAGCAGTGAGAACCCGAGACAGATACTATTTCGTGGCTACACCTTC	CASSENPRQILFRGYTF
TRBV2	.	TRBJ2-1	TRBD2	TGTGCCAGCAGTGAAGAGACTAGCGGATACAATGAGCAGTTCTTC	CASSEETSGYNEQFF
TRBV20-1	.	TRBJ2-1	.	TGCAGTGCCCGTTATAGTGATGAGCAGTTCTTC	CSARYSDEQFF
TRBV19	.	TRBJ1-3	.	TGTGCCAGTAGTCACTGGAGTTCTGGAAACACCATATATTTT	CASSHWSSGNTIYF
TRBV19	.	TRBJ1-3	.	TGTGCCAGTAGTATATACAGTCCCCTCGAGAGAATATATTTT	CASSIYSPLERIYF
TRBV7-9	.	TRBJ2-3	.	TGTGCCAGCAGCTTTAGCGTCAGCGATAGAGATACGCAGTATTTT	CASSFSVSDRDTQYF
TRBV5-1	once	TRBJ2-6	.	TGCGCCAGCAGCTTGACAGGAGTTAGCTCTGGGGCCAACGTCCTGACTTTC	CASSLTGVSSGANVLTF
TRBV29-1	few	TRBJ1-1	TRBD1	TGCAGCGTTCAGGGACAGGTGACTGAAGCTTTCTTT	CSVQGQVTEAFF
TRBV7-9	once	TRBJ2-1	.	TGTGCCAGCAGCTTAGTAGGGATGGGGAGCTCCTACAATGAGCAGTTCTTC	CASSLVGMGSSYNEQFF
TRBV27	few	TRBJ1-5	.	TGTGCCAGCAGTTTACGAATCCCGGACAGTTATAGCAATCAGCCCCAGCATTTT	CASSLRIPDSYSNQPQHF
TRBV13	.	TRBJ2-2	.	TGTGCCAGCAGCTTAGGTGGGAGGAGCGCGAACACCGGGGAGCTGTTTTTT	CASSLGGRSANTGELFF
TRBV20-1	.	TRBJ1-3	.	TGCAGTGCTAGTAGCGGTAGAGGAGGAAACACCATATATTTT	CSASSGRGGNTIYF
TRBV11-3	.	TRBJ2-5	TRBD2	TGTGCCAGCAGCTTAGGACTAGCGGGAGGCCCCGCGCAAGAGACCCAGTACTTC	CASSLGLAGGPAQETQYF
TRBV29-1	once	TRBJ2-1	TRBD2	TGCAGCGTTGAAAATAGACTAGCGGGGAATGAGCAGTTCTTC	CSVENRLAGNEQFF
TRBV19	few	TRBJ2-2	.	TGTGCCAGTAGTCCGGCAGGGGTGGGCACCGGGGAGCTGTTTTTT	CASSPAGVGTGELFF
TRBV18	.	TRBJ1-2	.	TGTGCCAGCTCACCCCAGGACAGCGCTAACTATGGCTACACCTTC	CASSPQDSANYGYTF
TRBV5-5	.	TRBJ1-2	TRBD1	TGTGCCAGCAGCCCGACCGGGACAGGGGGCTATGGCTACACCTTC	CASSPTGTGGYGYTF
TRBV11-3	.	TRBJ2-1	.	TGTGCCAGCAGCGTAGAGGGGCTAGTCTACAATGAGCAGTTCTTC	CASSVEGLVYNEQFF
TRBV29-1	.	TRBJ1-1	.	TGCAGCGTGAGGGTGAACACTGAAGCTTTCTTT	CSVRVNTEAFF